This T cell receptor (beta chain) was captured by sequencing in a study of T cells after yellow fever vaccination. Study-level points and caveats: Abundant clonotypes from the bulk population could have been carried over as contaminants into FACS-sorted repertoires.

A process of 5'RACE template switching, which added a universal primer site and UMIs, was used to make TCR cDNA. TCRdb independently ran MiXCR on the 5' RACE reads; one entry per CDR3 protein. This sample has some 340,000 distinct CDR3 sequences; about 11% occur once, and the top ten carry 3% to 4%. This clonotype has at least ten counts. What it binds is unknown. Source: CD4+ T cells sorted from PBMCs, taken 45 days after the yellow fever booster vaccination. The receptor was isolated from a man younger than 35 who received the YFV17D yellow fever vaccine.

This CDR3 is CASSLRDRDGYTF. The CDR3 DNA sequence: TGTGCCAGCAGCTTAAGGGACAGGGATGGCTACACCTTC. The genes are TRBV7-2 and TRBJ1-2; TRBD1 aligns across 9 bases. The germline V gene has CDR1 SGHTA and CDR2 FQGNSA. The CDR3 extends over 13 amino acids. The junction had 1 base not matched to a gene; V was cut back by 2 bases and J by 6 bases.